The 5 T cell receptor beta chains given below trace back to one sample, sequenced in a study of T cells after yellow fever vaccination. From the 5' RACE reads, TCRdb called clonotypes with MiXCR, one entry per CDR3 protein. This sample yields hundreds of thousands of distinct CDR3 sequences, of which over 8% are seen a single time; roughly 18% belongs to the top ten. This material consisted of PBMCs, taken on the day of the first yellow fever vaccination. The receptor source for this set is a man aged 18 to 30 who received the YFV17D yellow fever vaccine.

This clonotype was detected a few times. Given the absence of the conserved phenylalanine or tryptophan at the CDR3 end, a read error is likely. The chain has TRBV2 and TRBJ2-3; D is unclear. Germline lookup yields CDR1 SNHLY and CDR2 FYNNEI. CDR3 length: 12 residues. V lost 8 bases to trimming and J lost 0 bases, with 6 bases between them. The CDR3 region is CASLQSTDTQYL. The CDR3 DNA follows: TGTGCCAGCCTACAGAGCACAGATACGCAGTATCTT.

This clonotype was counted many times. The chain is built from TRBV7-9 and TRBJ1-1; tentative D call: TRBD1 (5 bases). This CDR3 has 13 residues. From germline, CDR1 is SEHNR and CDR2 FQNEAQ (reference sequence). The V gene lost 3 bases and the J gene lost 4 bases, with 9 bases spanning the gap. The CDR3 DNA is TGTGCCAGCAGCTTTGTTCAGGGCACTGAAGCTTTCTTT. Translation gives CASSFVQGTEAFF.

There are a few counts of this clonotype. CDR3 DNA: TGCAGCGTTTGGGACAGCCACTATGGCTACACCTTC. Translation: CSVWDSHYGYTF. The V and J genes are TRBV29-1 and TRBJ1-2, with TRBD1 identical over 7 bases. Trimming cost V 5 bases and J 3 bases; bases outside gene matches: 3. CDR1 and CDR2 (germline): SQVTM, ANQGSEA. The CDR3 length is 12 residues.

This chain links TRBV5-1 with TRBJ2-5; D ambiguous. Looked up from germline, CDR1 is SGHRS and CDR2 is YFSETQ. Trimming pared 4 bases from V and 5 bases from J, leaving 12 bases between. The CDR3 sequence is 13 residues long. The CDR3 DNA reads TGCGCCAGCAGCCCAGGAATAGGGGAGACCCAGTACTTC. Protein sequence: CASSPGIGETQYF. Complete variable domain (other parts from reference TRBV5-1 and TRBJ2-5): KAGVTQTPRYLIKTRGQQVTLSCSPISGHRSVSWYQQTPGQGLQFLFEYFSETQRNKGNFPGRFSGRQFSNSRSEMNVSTLELGDSALYLCASSPGIGETQYFGPGTRLLVL.

V is TRBV6-1 and J is TRBJ1-5; D unresolved. Between the trimmed V and J ends, which lost 5 bases and 0 bases, there was a span of 14 bases. The CDR3 has 16 amino acids. Germline V CDR1 and CDR2: MNHNS, SASEGT. The CDR3 DNA reads as TGTGCCAGCAGTCATACGCCTCTTACTAGCAATCAGCCCCAGCATTTT. Translating gives CASSHTPLTSNQPQHF.